The 10 T cell receptor beta chains below come from one sample, sequenced in a study of blood T cell repertoires in COVID-19. Generated by immunoSEQ multiplex PCR, the TCRdb table keeps only in-frame clones and is missing some. The data contain approximately 350,000 clones, 88% of them singletons. The specimen was peripheral blood. The receptors derive from a woman between 65 and 79 years old with COVID-19, enrolled during active disease.

The rearrangement links TRBV13 to TRBJ1-3; D is unclear. The CDR3 length is 13 residues. V gave up 6 bases and J gave up 4 bases, with 10 bases separating them. Germline CDR1 reads PRHDT; CDR2 reads FYEKMQ (reference sequence). The CDR3 loop is CASSTPGGNTIYF. Here the CDR3 DNA reads TGTGCCAGCAGTACCCCGGGGGGAAACACCATATATTTT.

This chain uses TRBV9 with TRBJ1-4, with no clear D. The germline V gene encodes CDR1 SGDLS and CDR2 YYNGEE. The CDR3 runs 16 residues. V lost 4 bases to trimming and J lost 1 base, with 14 bases between them. The CDR3 nucleotides read TGTGCCAGCAGCTCACCCAAGGAGGGAACTAATGAAAAACTGTTTTTT. Translating gives CASSSPKEGTNEKLFF. Full variable domain (missing parts from reference TRBV9 and TRBJ1-4): DSGVTQTPKHLITATGQRVTLRCSPRSGDLSVYWYQQSLDQGLQFLIQYYNGEERAKGNILERFSAQQFPDLHSELNLSSLELGDSALYFCASSSPKEGTNEKLFFGSGTQLSVL.

The V call is TRBV10-3, the J call TRBJ1-2; D gene unclear. V dropped 5 bases and J dropped 0 bases, with 13 bases sitting between them. Germline loops: CDR1 ENHRY, CDR2 SYGVKD. This CDR3 is 15 amino acids long. CDR3 residues: CAISPQANPNYGYTF. Here the CDR3 DNA reads TGTGCCATCAGTCCGCAGGCCAACCCTAACTATGGCTACACCTTC.

This chain uses TRBV6-2 or TRBV6-3 with TRBJ1-1, with D perhaps TRBD1 (5 bases). The CDR3 sequence is 15 residues long. CDR1 MNHEY and CDR2 SVGEGT come from the germline V gene. Trimming removed 2 bases from V and 1 base from J, with 11 bases in between. In DNA form, the CDR3 reads TGTGCCAGCAGTTACGGGGGGAAAGGGAACACTGAAGCTTTCTTT. As protein: CASSYGGKGNTEAFF.

The chain joins TRBV2 to TRBJ1-2; D not resolved. The CDR3 sequence is 15 residues long. The V gene's germline CDR1 is SNHLY and CDR2 FYNNEI. V dropped 7 bases and J dropped 5 bases, with 20 bases sitting between them. CDR3 region: CASTLQIGRGYGYTF. CDR3 DNA: TGTGCCAGCACCTTGCAGATCGGCCGAGGGTATGGCTACACCTTC.

The V and J genes are TRBV12-3 or TRBV12-4 and TRBJ1-2; no clear D. Trimming shortened V by 6 bases and J by 5 bases, and 10 bases separated the two germline ends. The CDR3 is 12 residues long. The CDR3 loop reads CASSPVFYGYTF. As DNA, the CDR3 is TGTGCCAGCAGCCCAGTTTTTTATGGCTACACCTTC.

This clone was seen a handful of times. The rearrangement joins TRBV19 to TRBJ1-4; unclear D gene. The germline CDR1 and CDR2 sequences are LNHDA and SQIVND (reference sequence). V shed 8 bases and J shed 4 bases, with 17 bases lying between them. This CDR3 contains 15 residues. The DNA of the CDR3 is TGTGCCAGTGGACCCGGGCGGACTAATAATGAAAAACTGTTTTTT. It specifies CASGPGRTNNEKLFF.

V and J are TRBV5-6 and TRBJ1-5; a weak D match, TRBD1 (5 bases). The CDR3 is 16 residues long. Germline V gene data show CDR1 as SGHDT and CDR2 as YYEEEE. V was pared by 4 bases and J by 1 base, with 15 bases between. The CDR3 spells CASSLWGGRSNQPQHF. CDR3 bases: TGTGCCAGCAGCCTCTGGGGGGGAAGGAGCAATCAGCCCCAGCATTTT. The full variable domain, with the rest looked up from reference TRBV5-6 and TRBJ1-5, is DAGVTQSPTHLIKTRGQQVTLRCSPKSGHDTVSWYQQALGQGPQFIFQYYEEEERQRGNFPDRFSGHQFPNYSSELNVNALLLGDSALYLCASSLWGGRSNQPQHFGDGTRLSIL.

The chain carries TRBV6-6 and TRBJ1-1; the D gene is possibly TRBD1 (6 bases). CDR1 MNHNY and CDR2 SVGAGI come from the germline V gene (reference sequence). Trimming left V 8 bases short and J 11 bases short, with 18 bases between. This CDR3 spans 12 amino acids. The CDR3 region has the DNA TGTGCCAGCTATACAGGGTTGGGGGAGGCTTTCTTT. Translation: CASYTGLGEAFF.

The chain is built from TRBV5-1 and TRBJ2-1; possible D gene TRBD1, 6 bases. V lost 4 bases and J 1 base, leaving 21 bases between the germline ends. CDR1 and CDR2 from the germline V gene are SGHRS and YFSETQ. The CDR3 is 18 residues long. The CDR3 protein is CASSPPVGQGHSYNEQFF. The CDR3 DNA is TGCGCCAGCAGCCCCCCAGTCGGTCAGGGGCATTCCTACAATGAGCAGTTCTTC.